The sequence of this T cell receptor (beta chain) was determined in a study of lung T cells in sarcoidosis with Löfgren's syndrome. By sample fraction, this clonotype is medium-sized (0.01 to 0.1%). TCRdb itself ran the reads through MiXCR, one entry per CDR3 protein. The sample contains tens of thousands of distinct CDR3 sequences, 21% of which appear only once. The TCR sequence derives from a human donor with sarcoidosis (Löfgren's syndrome or another form), or a control subject (not recorded which). Sequencing used CD4+ T cells from PBMCs.

This CDR3 reads CASSSSGRTDTQYF. CDR3 DNA sequence: TGTGCCAGCAGCTCTAGCGGGAGGACAGATACGCAGTATTTT. The J gene is TRBJ2-3, the V gene TRBV6-1; 11 positions agree with TRBD2. This CDR3 is built from 14 residues. CDR1 MNHNS and CDR2 SASEGT come from the germline V gene. The V gene end was trimmed by 6 bases and the J gene end by 3 bases; junction bases not matched to a gene: 2.